This TCR beta chain originates from a study of CD8 T cells in Susac syndrome. General study results and limits: It was acknowledged in the study that its TCR sequencing and HLA analysis involved a relatively small number of individuals.

TCR beta sequencing covered blood CD8+ and CD4+ T cells. The patients serving as multiple sclerosis controls were treatment-naive. They had stable or active relapsing-remitting disease and fulfilled revised McDonald criteria. Comments on this clonotype: Antigen unknown.

Trimming left V 1 base short and J 5 bases short, with 6 bases between. CDR1 and CDR2 (germline): LNHDA, SQIVND (reference sequence). This CDR3 comprises 12 residues. A quantity of about 0.45 to 1 ug RNA underwent reverse transcription using random hexamers. Amplification of TCR beta CDR3 across 54 Vbeta and 13 Jbeta was performed with immunoSEQ multiplex PCR. TCRdb reanalysed the immunoSEQ multiplex PCR reads using MiXCR and keeps one entry per CDR3 protein. The sample includes roughly 140,000 distinct CDR3 sequences, over 85% seen only once; the top ten take more than 0.2%. The chain combines TRBV19 with TRBJ2-7, with D unclear. Source material: CD8+ T cells from PBMCs. The source is a human donor with multiple sclerosis. The DNA of the CDR3 is TGTGCCAGTAGTATAGTGAGCCACGAGCAGTACTTC. It codes for CASSIVSHEQYF.